This T cell receptor beta chain was obtained from a study of T cell changes during pregnancy in multiple sclerosis. The V segment lost 5 bases and the J segment 1 base; nucleotides outside the gene matches: 10. The CDR3 loop spans 17 amino acids. Germline lookup yields CDR1 SGHVS and CDR2 FQNEAQ. Libraries were prepared by immunoSEQ multiplex PCR; TCRdb keeps only in-frame clonotypes and omits some of them. The table shows about 59,000 clones, with approximately 90% occurring only once. The sample was peripheral blood, taken in the third trimester of pregnancy. This receptor was identified in a female donor in good health, enrolled as a control in a pregnancy study. The chain combines TRBV7-8 with TRBJ2-7; 11 nucleotides align to TRBD2. CDR3 region: CASSPTFVAGGSYEQYF. CDR3 nucleotides: TGTGCCAGCAGCCCCACCTTTGTAGCGGGAGGGTCCTACGAGCAGTACTTC.